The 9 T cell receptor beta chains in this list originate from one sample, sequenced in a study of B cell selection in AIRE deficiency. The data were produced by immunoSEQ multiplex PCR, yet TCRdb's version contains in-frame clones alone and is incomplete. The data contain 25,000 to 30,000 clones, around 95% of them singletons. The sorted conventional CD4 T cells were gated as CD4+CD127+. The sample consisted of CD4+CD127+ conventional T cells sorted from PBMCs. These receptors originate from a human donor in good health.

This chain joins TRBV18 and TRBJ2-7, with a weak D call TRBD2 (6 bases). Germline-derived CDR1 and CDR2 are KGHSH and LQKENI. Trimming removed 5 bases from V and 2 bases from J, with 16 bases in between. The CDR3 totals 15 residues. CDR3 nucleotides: TGTGCCAGCTCATCCACTTGGGAGGAGGCCTACGAGCAGTACTTC. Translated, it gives CASSSTWEEAYEQYF.

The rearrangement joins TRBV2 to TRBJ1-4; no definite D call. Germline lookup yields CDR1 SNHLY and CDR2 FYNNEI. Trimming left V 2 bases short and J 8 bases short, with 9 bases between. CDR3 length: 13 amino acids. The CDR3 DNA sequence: TGTGCCAGCAGTGAATTAACAGTCGAAAAACTGTTTTTT. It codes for CASSELTVEKLFF.

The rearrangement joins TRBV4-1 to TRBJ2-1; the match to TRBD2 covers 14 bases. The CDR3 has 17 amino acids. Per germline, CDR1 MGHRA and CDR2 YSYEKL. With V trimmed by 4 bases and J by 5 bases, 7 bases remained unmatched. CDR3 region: CASSLRLAGGKDNEQFF. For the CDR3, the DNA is TGCGCCAGCAGCCTACGACTAGCGGGAGGGAAGGACAATGAGCAGTTCTTC.

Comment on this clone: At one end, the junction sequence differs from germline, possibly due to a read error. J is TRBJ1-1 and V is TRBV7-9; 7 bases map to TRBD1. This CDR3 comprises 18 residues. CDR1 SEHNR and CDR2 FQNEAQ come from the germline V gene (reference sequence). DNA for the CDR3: TGTGCCAGCAGCCTAGCGGACAGGCCCCCGCTAGGTTTCACTGAAGCTTTCTTT. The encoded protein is CASSLADRPPLGFTEAFF. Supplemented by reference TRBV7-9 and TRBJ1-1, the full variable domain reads DTGVSQNPRHKITKRGQNVTFRCDPISEHNRLYWYRQTLGQGPEFLTYFQNEAQLEKSRLLSDRFSAERPKGSFSTLEIQRTEQGDSAMYLCASSLADRPPLGFTEAFFGQGTRLTVV.

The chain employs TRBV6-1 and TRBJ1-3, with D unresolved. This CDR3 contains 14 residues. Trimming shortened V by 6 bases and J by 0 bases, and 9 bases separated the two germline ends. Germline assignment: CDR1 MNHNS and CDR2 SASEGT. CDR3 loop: CASRGESSGNTIYF. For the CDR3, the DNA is TGTGCCAGCAGGGGAGAAAGCTCTGGAAACACCATATATTTT.

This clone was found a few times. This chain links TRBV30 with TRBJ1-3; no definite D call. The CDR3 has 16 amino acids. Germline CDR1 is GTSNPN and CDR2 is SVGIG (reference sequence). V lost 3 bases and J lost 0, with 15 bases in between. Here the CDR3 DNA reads TGTGCCTGGAGGAGGCTACATACTACCTCTGGAAACACCATATATTTT. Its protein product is CAWRRLHTTSGNTIYF. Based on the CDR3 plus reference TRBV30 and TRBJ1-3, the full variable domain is SQTIHQWPATLVQPVGSPLSLECTVEGTSNPNLYWYRQAAGRGLQLLFYSVGIGQISSEVPQNLSASRPQDRQFILSSKKLLLSDSGFYLCAWRRLHTTSGNTIYFGEGSWLTVV.

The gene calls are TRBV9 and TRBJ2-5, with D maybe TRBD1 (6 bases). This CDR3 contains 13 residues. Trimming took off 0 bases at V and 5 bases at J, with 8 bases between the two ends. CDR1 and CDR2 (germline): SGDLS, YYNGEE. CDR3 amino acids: CASSVAQGETQYF. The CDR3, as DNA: TGTGCCAGCAGCGTAGCACAGGGTGAGACCCAGTACTTC.

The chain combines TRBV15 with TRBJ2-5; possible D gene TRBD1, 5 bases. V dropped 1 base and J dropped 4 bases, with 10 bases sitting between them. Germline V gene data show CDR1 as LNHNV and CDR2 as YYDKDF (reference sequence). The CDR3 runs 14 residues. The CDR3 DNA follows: TGTGCCACCAGCAGAGTAGCAGGGCCAGAGACCCAGTACTTC. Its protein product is CATSRVAGPETQYF. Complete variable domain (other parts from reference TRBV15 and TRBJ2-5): DAMVIQNPRYQVTQFGKPVTLSCSQTLNHNVMYWYQQKSSQAPKLLFHYYDKDFNNEADTPDNFQSRRPNTSFCFLDIRSPGLGDTAMYLCATSRVAGPETQYFGPGTRLLVL.

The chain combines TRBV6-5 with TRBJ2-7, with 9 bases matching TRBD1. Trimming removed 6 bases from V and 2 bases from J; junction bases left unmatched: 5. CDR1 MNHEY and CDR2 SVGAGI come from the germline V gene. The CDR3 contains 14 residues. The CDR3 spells CASREGQGPYEQYF. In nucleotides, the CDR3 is TGTGCCAGCAGGGAGGGACAGGGCCCCTACGAGCAGTACTTC.